This T cell receptor (beta chain) was observed in a study of cytomegalovirus exposure and HLA in healthy donors listed by TCRdb under 2017. Broadly, across the study: According to a later analysis, the approximately 130 validation repertoires were produced on the same platform as the approximately 610 repertoires of the first cohort. In addition to the first cohort of about 650 subjects, a separate validation cohort of approximately 130 different subjects was used. The aim of the study was to test whether cataloging public T cell receptors could identify signatures of past pathogen exposure. To predict cytomegalovirus infection status, the study combined high-throughput TCR immunosequencing, statistical association of individual TCRs with disease status, and machine learning.

V is reduced by 7 bases and J by 0 bases, leaving a spacing of 16 bases between them. For CDR1 and CDR2, the germline V gene lists SGHAT and FQNNGV. The CDR3 runs 15 amino acids, cysteine and phenylalanine included. This entry keeps only the CDR3 DNA: 45 bases, framed from base 1. Here is what the overall study found, with its caveats: Most TCR sequences were observed very rarely across donors, whereas some public TCRs were present in many individuals. In vitro tests confirmed that a few of the cytomegalovirus-associated TCR beta chains recognize cytomegalovirus antigens. It was suggested by the authors that the approach could potentially be generalized to other disease states and immunological phenotypes. In both the original and validation cohorts, the classifier was reported to diagnose cytomegalovirus status with high specificity and sensitivity. Of the cluster scores, 85% to 95% were above 0 in a later analysis, which found that TCRs clustered in the first cohort also tended to co-occur in the 90 to 150 validation repertoires. A later analysis lacked HLA typing for the validation cohort, so it scored co-occurrence in that cohort across all 110 or so repertoires. A total of about 150 TCR beta chains were listed by the study as associated with cytomegalovirus.

A remark on this clone: Its recognized antigen is unknown. Base qualities are not recorded, but no much larger clone differs from it by a single base.

Separate from the roughly 630-subject first cohort, the validation cohort of about 120 subjects was the group to which the donors belonged. Library method: the immunoSEQ multiplex PCR assay. In the source study's methods: A statistical classification framework was built for diagnosing cytomegalovirus status from the catalog of TCR beta chain sequences. The immuneACCESS repertoire file appears here via TCRdb, limited to in-frame rearrangements. These files lack a portion of the clones; in checked studies, under half of the deficit traces to unresolved V genes, and the cause of the others is not known. The D gene and trimming were derived from the DNA, and the V and J assignments and clone size from that table. This sample comprises about 170,000 clones, around 96% of them detected only once. The ten top clones hold under 0.9% of the sample.

Sequenced input: PBMCs. In this chain, TRBV11-2 is recombined with TRBJ2-7; a tentative D call is TRBD1 (5 bases match). This sequence originates from a woman in her late teens or twenties in good health and CMV-seronegative. The CDR3 here reads CASTLTYDSSYEQYF. DNA sequence: TGTGCCAGCACCCTAACATACGACAGCTCCTACGAGCAGTACTTC.